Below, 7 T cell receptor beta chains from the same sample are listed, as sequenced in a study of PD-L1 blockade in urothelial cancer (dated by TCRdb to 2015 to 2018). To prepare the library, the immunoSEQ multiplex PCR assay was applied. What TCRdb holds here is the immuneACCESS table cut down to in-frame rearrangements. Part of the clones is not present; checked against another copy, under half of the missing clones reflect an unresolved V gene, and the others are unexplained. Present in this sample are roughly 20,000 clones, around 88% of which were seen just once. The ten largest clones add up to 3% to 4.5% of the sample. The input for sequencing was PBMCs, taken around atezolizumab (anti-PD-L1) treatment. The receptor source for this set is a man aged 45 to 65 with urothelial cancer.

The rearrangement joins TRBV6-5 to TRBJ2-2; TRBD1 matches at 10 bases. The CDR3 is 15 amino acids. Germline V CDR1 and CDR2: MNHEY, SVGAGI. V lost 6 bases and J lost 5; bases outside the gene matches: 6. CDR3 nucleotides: TGTGCCAGCAGACGGGACAGGGGAGGTACCGGGGAGCTGTTTTTT. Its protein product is CASRRDRGGTGELFF.

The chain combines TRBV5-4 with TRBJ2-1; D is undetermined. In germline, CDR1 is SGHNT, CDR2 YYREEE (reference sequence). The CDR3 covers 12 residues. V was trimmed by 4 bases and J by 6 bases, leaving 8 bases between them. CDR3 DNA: TGTGCCAGCAGCCCGTATCCCAATGAGCAGTTCTTC. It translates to CASSPYPNEQFF.

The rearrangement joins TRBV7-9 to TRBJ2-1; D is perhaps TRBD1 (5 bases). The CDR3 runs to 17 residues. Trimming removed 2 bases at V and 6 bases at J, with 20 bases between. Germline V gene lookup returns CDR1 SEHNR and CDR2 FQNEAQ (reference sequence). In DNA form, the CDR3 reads TGTGCCAGCAGCTTATGGCTGGGGCCTGGAGCTTCCAATGAGCAGTTCTTC. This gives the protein CASSLWLGPGASNEQFF.

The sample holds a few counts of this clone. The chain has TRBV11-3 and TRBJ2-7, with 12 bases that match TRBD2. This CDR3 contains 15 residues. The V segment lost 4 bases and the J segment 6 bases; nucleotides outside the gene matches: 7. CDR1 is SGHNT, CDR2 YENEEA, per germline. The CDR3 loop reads CASSSPTSGSGEQYF. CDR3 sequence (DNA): TGTGCCAGCAGCTCCCCGACTAGCGGGAGTGGCGAGCAGTACTTC.

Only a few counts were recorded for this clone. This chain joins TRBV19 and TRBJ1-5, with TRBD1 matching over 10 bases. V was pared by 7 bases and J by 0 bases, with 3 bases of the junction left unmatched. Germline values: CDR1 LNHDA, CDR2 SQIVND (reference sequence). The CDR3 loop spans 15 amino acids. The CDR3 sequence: CASMDRGYSNQPQHF. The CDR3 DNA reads TGTGCCAGTATGGACAGGGGGTATAGCAATCAGCCCCAGCATTTT.

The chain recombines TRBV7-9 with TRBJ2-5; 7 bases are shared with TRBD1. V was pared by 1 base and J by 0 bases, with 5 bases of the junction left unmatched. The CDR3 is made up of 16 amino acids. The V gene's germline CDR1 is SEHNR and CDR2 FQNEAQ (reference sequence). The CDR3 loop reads CASSLGQGDYQETQYF. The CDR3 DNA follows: TGTGCCAGCAGCTTAGGACAGGGAGACTACCAAGAGACCCAGTACTTC.

Written as DNA, the CDR3 is TGTGCCAGCAGCAGGGGACTAGCGGGAGGGCGTTCCGAGCAGTACTTC. This sequence encodes CASSRGLAGGRSEQYF. The chain is built from TRBV21-1 and TRBJ2-7; the table gives TRBD2 as D, unverified against the DNA. TRBV21-1 is annotated as a pseudogene. The CDR3 is 16 residues long.